These T cell receptor beta chains were read from a single sample in a study of T-cell memory formation after mild COVID-19. MiXCR was run by TCRdb on the 5' RACE reads, yielding one entry per CDR3 protein. The sample gives tens of thousands of distinct CDR3 sequences, approximately 15% of which show up once; about two fifths is in the top ten. Material: PBMCs or a T cell subset sorted from them (not recorded which). The receptor set was obtained from a man aged 18 to 35 who had mild COVID-19 (a few samples of this study predate the infection). Cell type and time point are not known. The CDR3 runs from the conserved cysteine through the conserved F or W. The size entry is marked missing in some rows and otherwise reads once, few, many or a size class.

v_call clone_size cdr3_length cdr3_aa
TRBV27 few 13 CASSLGFPDTQYF
TRBV4-3 few 13 CASSSFVTDTQYF
TRBV7-9 - 14 CASSFLGRNTEAFF
TRBV20-1 - 14 CSARRGDRTDTQYF
TRBV6-6 - 16 CASSFEPPGEGQPQHF
TRBV27 - 11 CASSFFGELFF
TRBV12-3/TRBV12-4 many 13 CASSFGGSYEQYF
TRBV6-5 many 15 CASSYQGATNEKLFF
TRBV20-1 few 16 CSAREETGTPYNEQFF
TRBV4-1 few 15 CASSQATGTLGEQFF
TRBV4-1 many 17 CASSPIQGGADQETQYF
TRBV7-2 many 13 CASSSTAGGGYTF
TRBV6-2/TRBV6-3 few 16 CASSSEGGLSNTEAFF
TRBV7-9 - 14 CASSLVGAHSPLHF
TRBV6-1 - 10 CASMRNTIYF
TRBV2 - 17 CASSEQPGHYSNQPQHF
TRBV29-1 many 14 CSVVRTSEYNEQFF